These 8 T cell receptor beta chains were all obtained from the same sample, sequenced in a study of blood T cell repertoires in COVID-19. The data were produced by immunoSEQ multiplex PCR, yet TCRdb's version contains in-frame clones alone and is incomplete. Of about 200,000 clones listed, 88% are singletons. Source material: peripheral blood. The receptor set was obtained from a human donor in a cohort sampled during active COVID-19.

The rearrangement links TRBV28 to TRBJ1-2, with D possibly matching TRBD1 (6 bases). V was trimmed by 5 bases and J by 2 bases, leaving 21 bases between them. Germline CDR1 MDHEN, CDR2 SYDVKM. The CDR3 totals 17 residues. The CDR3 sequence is CASSAGFGGGLNYGYTF. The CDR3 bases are TGTGCCAGCAGTGCTGGGTTTGGTGGGGGCCTGAACTATGGCTACACCTTC.

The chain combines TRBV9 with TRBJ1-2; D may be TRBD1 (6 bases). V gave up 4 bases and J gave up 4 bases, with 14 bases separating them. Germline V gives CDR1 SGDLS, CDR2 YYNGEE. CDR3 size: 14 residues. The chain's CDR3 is CASSPQGGVYGYTF. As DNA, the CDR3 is TGTGCCAGCAGCCCACAAGGGGGAGTCTATGGCTACACCTTC.

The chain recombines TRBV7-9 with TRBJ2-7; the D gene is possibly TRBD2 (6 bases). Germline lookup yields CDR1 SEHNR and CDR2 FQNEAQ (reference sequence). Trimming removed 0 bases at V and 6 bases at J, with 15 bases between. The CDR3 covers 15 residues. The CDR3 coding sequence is TGTGCCAGCAGCTTAGCGAGGGGACTCCCGGGCGAGCAGTACTTC. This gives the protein CASSLARGLPGEQYF.

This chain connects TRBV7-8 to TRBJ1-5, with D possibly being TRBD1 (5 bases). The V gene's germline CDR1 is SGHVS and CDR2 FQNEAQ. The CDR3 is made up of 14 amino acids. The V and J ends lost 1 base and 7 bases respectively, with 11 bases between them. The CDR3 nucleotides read TGTGCCAGCAGCTTAGTTTCAGGGCAGCAGCCCCAGCATTTT. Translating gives CASSLVSGQQPQHF.

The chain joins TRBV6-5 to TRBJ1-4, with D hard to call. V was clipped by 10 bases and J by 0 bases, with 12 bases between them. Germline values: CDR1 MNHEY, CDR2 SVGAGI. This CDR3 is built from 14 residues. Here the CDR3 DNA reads TGTGCCACACAGCAACACGCAACTAATGAAAAACTGTTTTTT. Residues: CATQQHATNEKLFF.

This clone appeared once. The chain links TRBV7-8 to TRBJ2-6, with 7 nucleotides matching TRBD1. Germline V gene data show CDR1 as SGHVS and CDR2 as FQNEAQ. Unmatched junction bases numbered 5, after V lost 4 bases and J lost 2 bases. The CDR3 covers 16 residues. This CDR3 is CASSSRQGAGANVLTF. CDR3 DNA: TGTGCCAGCAGCTCGAGGCAGGGGGCTGGGGCCAACGTCCTGACTTTC. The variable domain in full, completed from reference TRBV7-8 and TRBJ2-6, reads GAGVSQSPRYKVAKRGQDVALRCDPISGHVSLFWYQQALGQGPEFLTYFQNEAQLDKSGLPSDRFFAERPEGSVSTLKIQRTQQEDSAVYLCASSSRQGAGANVLTFGAGSRLTVL.

The chain's CDR3 is CASSQGSGAPGSLSYGYTF. The CDR3 DNA sequence: TGCGCCAGCAGCCAAGGTTCAGGGGCCCCCGGGTCGTTGAGCTATGGCTACACCTTC. The rearrangement joins TRBV4-1 to TRBJ1-2; possibly TRBD1 for D (6 bases). V was trimmed by 1 base and J by 4 bases, leaving 25 bases between them. CDR1 and CDR2 (germline): MGHRA, YSYEKL. The CDR3 runs 19 residues.

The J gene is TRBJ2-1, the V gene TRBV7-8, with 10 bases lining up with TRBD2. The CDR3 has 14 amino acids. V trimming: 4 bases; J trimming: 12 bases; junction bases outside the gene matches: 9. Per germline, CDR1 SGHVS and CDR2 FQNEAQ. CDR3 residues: CASSSSGSRIGQFF. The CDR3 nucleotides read TGTGCCAGCAGCTCTAGCGGGAGCAGGATAGGGCAGTTCTTC. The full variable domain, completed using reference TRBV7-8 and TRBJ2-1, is GAGVSQSPRYKVAKRGQDVALRCDPISGHVSLFWYQQALGQGPEFLTYFQNEAQLDKSGLPSDRFFAERPEGSVSTLKIQRTQQEDSAVYLCASSSSGSRIGQFFGPGTRLTVL.